This T cell receptor (beta chain) was recorded in a study of T cells in Graves' hyperthyroidism and ophthalmopathy. Study-level information: Sampling of peripheral blood happened at initial diagnosis, prior to any treatment.

Amplified TCR beta CDR3 regions came from RNA transcripts. First-round RT-PCR targeting the TCR CDR3 was performed with the HTBI primer set. TCRdb reprocessed the multiplex PCR reads with MiXCR, giving one entry per CDR3 protein. This sample carries tens of thousands of distinct CDR3 sequences, roughly 46% of them seen once, and the ten largest clones take around 10%. This clonotype was seen ten or more times. The sequenced material came from blood. This sequence was found in a woman in her 30s with Graves' hyperthyroidism.

The CDR3 reads CASSQDTPGWTSGSSYEQYF. The CDR3 nucleotides are TGCGCCAGCAGCCAAGACACGCCAGGATGGACTAGCGGGAGTTCCTACGAGCAGTACTTC. The chain has TRBV4-1 and TRBJ2-7; 13 positions agree with TRBD2. Trimming removed 0 bases from V and 1 base from J; junction bases left unmatched: 12. Germline values: CDR1 MGHRA, CDR2 YSYEKL. The CDR3 sequence is 20 residues long.